This passage covers 16 T cell receptor beta chains from one sample sequenced in a study of regulatory T cells in long-lasting Graves disease. Arm-PCR with iRepertoire HTBI primers amplified the CDR3 regions for these TCR beta libraries. TCRdb passed the multiplex PCR reads through MiXCR, listing each CDR3 protein once. Seen here are hundreds of thousands of distinct CDR3 sequences, about a fifth observed once, and the top ten hold less than 25%. Time point specified: persistent/refractory GD, antithyroid drugs over 5 years with positive TRAb. Making the TCR library involved RNA that had been extracted from PBMCs. The sequencing used peripheral blood mononuclear cells (PBMCs), collected when the disease was refractory, from a patient treated with antithyroid drugs. Receptors originate from a female donor with Graves disease.

This chain connects TRBV20-1 to TRBJ2-7, with a possible D match to TRBD2 (6 bases). The germline CDR1 and CDR2 sequences are DFQATT and SNEGSKA (reference sequence). The CDR3 covers 12 residues. Trimming removed 4 bases at V and 7 bases at J, with 14 bases between. CDR3 coding DNA: TGCAGTGCTAATGGACTAACAGAGGAGCAGTACTTC. Its translation is CSANGLTEEQYF.

This clonotype appeared many times. V is TRBV28 and J is TRBJ2-7; D uncertain. V gave up 6 bases and J gave up 2 bases, with 11 bases separating them. This CDR3 is 13 amino acids long. Germline CDR1 is MDHEN and CDR2 is SYDVKM. Written as DNA, the CDR3 is TGTGCCAGCAGCCCCCTTGGTGCCTACGAGCAGTACTTC. Its translation is CASSPLGAYEQYF.

This clonotype was detected a few times. The chain is built from TRBV19 and TRBJ2-5, with D uncertain. The CDR3 sequence is 13 residues long. V shed 3 bases and J shed 4 bases, with 9 bases lying between them. The germline gives CDR1 LNHDA, CDR2 SQIVND (reference sequence). CDR3 bases: TGTGCCAGTAGTATCTCGGCGGTAGAGACCCAGTACTTC. It is translated as CASSISAVETQYF.

The rearrangement uses TRBV6-1 and TRBJ1-2; 7 bases map to TRBD1. V lost 5 bases, J lost 8 bases, and 11 bases stayed unmatched. The CDR3 has 14 residues. In germline, CDR1 is MNHNS, CDR2 SASEGT. The CDR3 sequence: CASSPTDRAWGYTF. The CDR3, as DNA: TGTGCCAGCAGTCCCACTGACAGGGCATGGGGCTACACCTTC.

This clonotype was picked up many times. The CDR3 reads CASSDMQGAQETQYF. The DNA for the CDR3 is TGTGCCAGCAGTGACATGCAGGGGGCCCAGGAGACCCAGTACTTC. The gene calls are TRBV27 and TRBJ2-5, with 8 bases aligning to TRBD1. The germline V gene encodes CDR1 MNHEY and CDR2 SMNVEV (reference sequence). Losses at the gene ends were 5 bases for V and 5 bases for J; bases not matched to a gene: 10. The CDR3 length is 15 residues.

V usage is TRBV7-2 and J usage is TRBJ2-1, with 8 nucleotides matching TRBD2. The V gene end was trimmed by 0 bases and the J gene end by 5 bases; junction bases not matched to a gene: 3. CDR1 and CDR2 (germline): SGHTA, FQGNSA. The CDR3 sequence is 15 residues long. This CDR3 is CASSLAGLAHNEQFF. Here the CDR3 DNA reads TGTGCCAGCAGCTTAGCAGGACTAGCCCACAATGAGCAGTTCTTC.

This clonotype was recorded at least ten times. The chain links TRBV30 to TRBJ1-2; perhaps TRBD1 as D (6 bases). Germline V gives CDR1 GTSNPN, CDR2 SVGIG (reference sequence). V lost 4 bases, J lost 5 bases, and 14 bases lay in between. The CDR3 extends over 13 amino acids. CDR3 DNA sequence: TGTGCCTGGAACCTACAGGGAAGTTATGGCTACACCTTC. Translating gives CAWNLQGSYGYTF.

This clonotype has ten or more counts. The chain has TRBV5-4 and TRBJ2-5; TRBD2 agrees at 9 bases. This CDR3 is 16 amino acids long. V gave up 4 bases and J gave up 5 bases; unmatched junction bases: 12. CDR1 SGHNT and CDR2 YYREEE come from the germline V gene (reference sequence). CDR3 residues: CASSLGGSGSWETQYF. CDR3 DNA sequence: TGTGCCAGCAGCCTTGGGGGTAGCGGGAGTTGGGAGACCCAGTACTTC.

This clonotype was recorded at least ten times. V is TRBV28 and J is TRBJ1-1; the D is unclear. Trimming took off 4 bases at V and 3 bases at J, with 6 bases between the two ends. There are 12 residues in the CDR3. CDR1 is MDHEN and CDR2 is SYDVKM in the germline V gene. DNA for the CDR3: TGTGCCAGCAGTTCCCAGTACACTGAAGCTTTCTTT. Its translation: CASSSQYTEAFF.

This clonotype was observed many times. The chain uses TRBV28 and TRBJ1-4; possible D gene TRBD1, 5 bases. From germline, CDR1 is MDHEN and CDR2 SYDVKM. The CDR3 totals 15 residues. The V end was cut by 6 bases, the J end by 3 bases, with 14 bases between. The CDR3 DNA follows: TGTGCCAGCAGCCGCCAGGGTCGATCTAATGAAAAACTGTTTTTT. Translated, it gives CASSRQGRSNEKLFF.

The chain has TRBV20-1 and TRBJ2-7, with a possible D match to TRBD2 (7 bases). The germline gives CDR1 DFQATT, CDR2 SNEGSKA (reference sequence). Trimming cost V 5 bases and J 6 bases, with 23 bases left between them. The CDR3 is 15 amino acids. DNA for the CDR3: TGCAGTGCTGGGGGCGGGGGCGAACTGGGACGCGAGCAGTACTTC. Translated, it gives CSAGGGGELGREQYF.

This clonotype was detected ten times or more. This chain joins TRBV7-9 and TRBJ2-7; tentative D call: TRBD1 (6 bases). This CDR3 region has 14 residues. CDR1 is SEHNR, CDR2 FQNEAQ, per germline (reference sequence). Trimming shortened V by 5 bases and J by 3 bases, and 14 bases separated the two germline ends. The CDR3: CASSGGQYFYEQYF. CDR3 in DNA: TGTGCCAGCAGCGGAGGACAGTATTTCTACGAGCAGTACTTC.

The V gene is TRBV7-9, the J gene TRBJ2-5; the D gene is possibly TRBD1 (6 bases). The CDR3 is 14 residues long. Between the trimmed V and J ends, which lost 3 bases and 4 bases, there was a span of 12 bases. Per germline, CDR1 SEHNR and CDR2 FQNEAQ (reference sequence). The CDR3 protein is CASSFPGDGETQYF. CDR3 nucleotides: TGTGCCAGCAGCTTTCCAGGGGACGGAGAGACCCAGTACTTC. Looking up the rest from reference TRBV7-9 and TRBJ2-5 gives the full variable domain: DTGVSQNPRHKITKRGQNVTFRCDPISEHNRLYWYRQTLGQGPEFLTYFQNEAQLEKSRLLSDRFSAERPKGSFSTLEIQRTEQGDSAMYLCASSFPGDGETQYFGPGTRLLVL.

The J gene is TRBJ2-4, the V gene TRBV28, with D possibly TRBD1 on 6 matching bases. Germline assignment: CDR1 MDHEN and CDR2 SYDVKM. V lost 5 bases and J 6 bases, leaving 20 bases between the germline ends. The CDR3 is 16 residues long. CDR3 sequence: CASSLSKGTIGNIQYF. CDR3 coding DNA: TGTGCCAGCAGTCTATCAAAGGGGACAATTGGAAACATTCAGTACTTC.

A note on this clonotype: Since a much larger clone is just one base distant, this may be a read error. The chain couples TRBV7-2 to TRBJ1-2; 7 positions match TRBD1. The CDR3 spans 14 residues. V lost 5 bases, J lost 6 bases, and 9 bases stayed unmatched. Germline assignment: CDR1 SGHTA and CDR2 FQGNSA. The CDR3 reads CASSTWGTADGYTF. The CDR3 bases are TGTGCCAGCAGCACATGGGGGACAGCTGATGGCTACACCTTC.

This clonotype was counted many times. The chain carries TRBV12-3 or TRBV12-4 and TRBJ2-2; 9 nucleotides align to TRBD2. Trimming removed 7 bases from V and 7 bases from J; junction bases left unmatched: 13. The CDR3 runs 16 residues. The CDR3, as DNA: TGTGCCAGCAACCCTGGGGGAGCGGGAGGTATCGGGGAGCTGTTTTTT. Its translation: CASNPGGAGGIGELFF.